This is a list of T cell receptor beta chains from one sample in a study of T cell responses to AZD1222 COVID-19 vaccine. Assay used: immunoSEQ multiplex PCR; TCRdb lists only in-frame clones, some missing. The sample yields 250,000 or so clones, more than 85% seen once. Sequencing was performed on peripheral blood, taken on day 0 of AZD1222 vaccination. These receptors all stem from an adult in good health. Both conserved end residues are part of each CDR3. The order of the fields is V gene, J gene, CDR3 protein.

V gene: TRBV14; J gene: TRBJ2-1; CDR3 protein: CASSQERGKQFF
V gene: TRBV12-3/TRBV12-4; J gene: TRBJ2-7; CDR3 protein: CASSTGVSEQYF
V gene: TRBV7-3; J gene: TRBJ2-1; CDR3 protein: CASSPTVQREMGQFF
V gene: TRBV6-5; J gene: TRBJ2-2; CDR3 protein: CASKRTGSGELFF
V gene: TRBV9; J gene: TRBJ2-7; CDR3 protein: CASSSRQGSYEQYF
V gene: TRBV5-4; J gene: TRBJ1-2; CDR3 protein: CASSLGQGRNYGYTF
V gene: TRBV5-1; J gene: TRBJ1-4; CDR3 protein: CASSASGTGQEKLFF
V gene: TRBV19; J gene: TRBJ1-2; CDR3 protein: CASSISRGQRGYTF
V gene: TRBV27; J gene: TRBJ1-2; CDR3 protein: CASSRRGTEGYGYTF
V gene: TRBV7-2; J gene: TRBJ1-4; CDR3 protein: CASSLIGGRTNEKLFF
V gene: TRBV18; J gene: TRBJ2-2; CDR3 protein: CASSGQGPETGELFF
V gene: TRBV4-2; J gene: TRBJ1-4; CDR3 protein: CASSQVGGEKLFF
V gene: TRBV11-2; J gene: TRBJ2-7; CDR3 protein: CASSPQQASYEQYF
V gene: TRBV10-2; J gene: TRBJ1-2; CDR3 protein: CASTPGQGFSTF
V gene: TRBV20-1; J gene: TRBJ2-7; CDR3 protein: CSAPSVYEQYF
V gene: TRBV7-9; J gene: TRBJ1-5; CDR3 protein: CASSPDSNQPQHF
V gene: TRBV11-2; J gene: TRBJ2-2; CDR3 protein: CASSLEWVYTGELFF
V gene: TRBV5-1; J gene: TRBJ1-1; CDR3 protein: CASSASWAGTEAFF
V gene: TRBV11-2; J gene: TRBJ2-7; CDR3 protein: CASSYRIYEQYF
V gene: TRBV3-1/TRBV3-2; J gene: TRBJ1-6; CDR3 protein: CASSQSGTGDSSPLHF
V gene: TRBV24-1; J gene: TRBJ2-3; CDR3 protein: CATSDDSGRLAGDTQYF
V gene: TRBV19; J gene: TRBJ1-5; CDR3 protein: CASRVDGYSNQPQHF
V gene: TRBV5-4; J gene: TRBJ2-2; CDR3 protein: CASSSGTSGTGELFF
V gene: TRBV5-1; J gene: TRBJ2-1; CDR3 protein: CASNREGGNEQFF
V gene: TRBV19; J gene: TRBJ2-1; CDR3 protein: CASKTGTSGFNEQFF
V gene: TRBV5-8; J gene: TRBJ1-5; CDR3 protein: CASSTGVWGSQPQHF
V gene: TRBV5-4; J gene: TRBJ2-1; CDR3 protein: CASSRTSGATEQFF
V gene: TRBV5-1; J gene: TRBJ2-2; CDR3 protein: CASSLLEGGTGELFF
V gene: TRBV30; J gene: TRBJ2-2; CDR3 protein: CAWSGSGSGGTGELFF
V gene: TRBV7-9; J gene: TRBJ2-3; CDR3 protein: CAGWDTGLRDTQYF
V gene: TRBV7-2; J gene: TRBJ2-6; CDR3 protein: CASSPRAGVSGANVLTF
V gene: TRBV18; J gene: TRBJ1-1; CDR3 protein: CASSRFGDTEAFF
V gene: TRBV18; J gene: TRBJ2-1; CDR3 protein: CASSYNSAGGTYNEQFF
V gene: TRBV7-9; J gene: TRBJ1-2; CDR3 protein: CASSLALEGYTF
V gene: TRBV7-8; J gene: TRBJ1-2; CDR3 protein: CASRTDRGDYTF
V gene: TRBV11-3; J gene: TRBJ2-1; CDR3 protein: CASSQGQGGGLYNEQFF
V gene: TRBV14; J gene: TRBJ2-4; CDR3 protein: CASSQRDLTGGKNIQYF
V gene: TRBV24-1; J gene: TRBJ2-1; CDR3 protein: CATSEHGGGPYNEQFF
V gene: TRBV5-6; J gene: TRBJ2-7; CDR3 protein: CASSLLLSTGLTYEQYF
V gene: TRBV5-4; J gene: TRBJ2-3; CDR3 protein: CASSLDELAGADTQYF
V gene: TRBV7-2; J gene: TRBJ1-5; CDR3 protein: CASSPQQAPVLPQHF
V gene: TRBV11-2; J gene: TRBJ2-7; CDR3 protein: CASSLTDGSDYEQYF
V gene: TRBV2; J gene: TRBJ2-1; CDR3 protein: CASRNRQTNEQFF
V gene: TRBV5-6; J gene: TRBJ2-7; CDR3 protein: CASSLAGDPYEQYF
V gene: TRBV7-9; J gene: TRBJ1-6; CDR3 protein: CASSSRDTDSPLHF
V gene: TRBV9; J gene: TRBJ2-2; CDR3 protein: CASSSRSTGELFF
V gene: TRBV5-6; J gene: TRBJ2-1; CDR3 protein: CASSRDGRTYNEQFF
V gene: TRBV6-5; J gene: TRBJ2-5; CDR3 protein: CASSYSDQETQYF
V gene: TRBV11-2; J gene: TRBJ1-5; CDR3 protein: CASSLDWGRDQPQHF
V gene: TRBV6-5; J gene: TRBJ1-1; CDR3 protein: CASSYKHRQGGTEAFF